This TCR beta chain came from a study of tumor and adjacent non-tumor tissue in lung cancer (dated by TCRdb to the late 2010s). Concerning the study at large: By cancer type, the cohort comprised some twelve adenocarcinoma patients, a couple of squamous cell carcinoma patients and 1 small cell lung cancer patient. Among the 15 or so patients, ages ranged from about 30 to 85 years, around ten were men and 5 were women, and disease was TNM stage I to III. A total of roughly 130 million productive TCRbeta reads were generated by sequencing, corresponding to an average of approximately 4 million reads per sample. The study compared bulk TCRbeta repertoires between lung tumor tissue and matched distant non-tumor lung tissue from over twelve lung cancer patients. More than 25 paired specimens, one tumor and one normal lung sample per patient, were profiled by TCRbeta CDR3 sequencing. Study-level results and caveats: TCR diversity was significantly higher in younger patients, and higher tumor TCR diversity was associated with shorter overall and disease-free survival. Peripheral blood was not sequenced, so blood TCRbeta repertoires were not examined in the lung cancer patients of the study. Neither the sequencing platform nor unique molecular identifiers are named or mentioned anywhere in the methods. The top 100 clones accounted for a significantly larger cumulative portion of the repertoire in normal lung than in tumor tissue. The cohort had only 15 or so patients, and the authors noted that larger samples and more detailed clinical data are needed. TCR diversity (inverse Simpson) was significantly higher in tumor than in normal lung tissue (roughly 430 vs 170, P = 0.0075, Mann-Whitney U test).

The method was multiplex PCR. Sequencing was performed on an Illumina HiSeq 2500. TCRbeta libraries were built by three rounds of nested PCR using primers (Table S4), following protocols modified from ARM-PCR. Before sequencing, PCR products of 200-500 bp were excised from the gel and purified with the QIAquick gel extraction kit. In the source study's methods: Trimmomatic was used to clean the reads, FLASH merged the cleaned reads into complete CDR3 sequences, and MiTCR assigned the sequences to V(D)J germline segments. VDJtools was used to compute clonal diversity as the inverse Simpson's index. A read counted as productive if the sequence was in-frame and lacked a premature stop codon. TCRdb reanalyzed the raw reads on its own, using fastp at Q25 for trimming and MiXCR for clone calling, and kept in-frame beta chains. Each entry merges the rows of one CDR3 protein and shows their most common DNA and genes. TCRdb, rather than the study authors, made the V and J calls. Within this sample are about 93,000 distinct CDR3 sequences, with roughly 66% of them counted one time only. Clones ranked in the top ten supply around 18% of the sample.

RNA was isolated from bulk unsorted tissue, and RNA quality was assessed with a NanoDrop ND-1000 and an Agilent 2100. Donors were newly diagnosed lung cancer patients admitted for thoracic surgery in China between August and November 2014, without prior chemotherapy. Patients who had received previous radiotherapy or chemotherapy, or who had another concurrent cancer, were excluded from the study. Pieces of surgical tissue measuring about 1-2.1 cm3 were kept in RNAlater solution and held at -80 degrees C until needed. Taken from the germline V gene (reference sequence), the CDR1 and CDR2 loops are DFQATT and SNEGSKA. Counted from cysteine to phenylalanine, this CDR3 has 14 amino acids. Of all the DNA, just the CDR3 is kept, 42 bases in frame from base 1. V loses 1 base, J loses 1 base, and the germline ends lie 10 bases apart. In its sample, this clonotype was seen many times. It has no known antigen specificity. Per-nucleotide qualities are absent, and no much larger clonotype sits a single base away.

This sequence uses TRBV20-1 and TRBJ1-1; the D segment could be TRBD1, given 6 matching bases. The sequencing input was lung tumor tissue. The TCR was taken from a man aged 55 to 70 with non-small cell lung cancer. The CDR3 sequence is CSARAGAGNTEAFF. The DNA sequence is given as TGCAGTGCTAGAGCAGGGGCGGGGAACACTGAAGCTTTCTTT.